The clone carrying this TCR beta chain showed up just once. The antigen remains undetermined. These data originate in a study of OX40 agonist ivuxolimab in advanced cancers. Study information: Patients took ivuxolimab, an agonistic anti-OX40 (CD134) antibody. Patients undergoing dose escalation presented with hepatocellular carcinoma, melanoma, renal cell or head and neck cancer.

The method was immunoSEQ multiplex PCR; TCRdb's version includes in-frame clones alone and lacks a portion of them. The repertoire includes some 42,000 clones, 82% of them detected once, and 23% sits in the top ten. Trimming stripped 5 bases from V and 0 bases from J, with 10 bases between. Germline lookup yields CDR1 SGHTA and CDR2 FQGTGA. This CDR3 spans 14 amino acids. General observations from the study: With doses of 0.1 to 3.0 mg/kg, CD4+ and CD8+ blood T cells had undergone clonal expansion by week 6. Relative to CD4+ cells, CD8+ T cells on average had more expanded clones.

V usage is TRBV7-3 and J usage is TRBJ2-5; D possibly corresponds to TRBD2 (6 bases). The TCR sequence derives from an adult with an advanced solid tumor such as melanoma, head and neck, liver or kidney cancer. The sample in question was CD4+ or CD8+ T cells sorted from blood, obtained in a trial of the OX40 agonist ivuxolimab. DNA for the CDR3: TGTGCCAGCAGCCAGGGCGGGGACCAAGAGACCCAGTACTTC. It yields the protein CASSQGGDQETQYF.